This TCR beta chain was recorded in a study of human T cells and chemical hapten exposure. The time point denotes: patch test 1, 2 weeks after DPC sensitization. Specified treatment: therapeutic diphenylcyclopropenone sensitization with weekly scalp DPC. Study processing details: Individual samples carried between roughly 23,224 and 700,000 TCRs, with about 88,000 as the median. MiXCR, run by TCRdb on the RACE reads, gives a single entry per CDR3 protein. TCRdb's processing, not the study's, gives the V and J calls here. The sample lists nearly 350,000 distinct CDR3 sequences; around 6.9% were seen once. This clonotype occurred many times. Germline V CDR1 and CDR2: LGHDT, YNNKEL (reference sequence). CDR3 length: 15 amino acids. V was clipped by 0 bases and J by 0 bases, with 6 bases between them.

This chain joins TRBV3-1 and TRBJ2-4; no clear D gene. The TCR comes from a woman between 18 and 30 years old with alopecia areata. Some clones in this sample may be carry-over from other donors' samples. Sequencing was performed on whole blood, taken in connection with sensitization to the hapten diphenylcyclopropenone (DPC). For the CDR3, the DNA is TGTGCCAGCAGCCAAGAAATCTCAGCCAAAAACATTCAGTACTTC. Residues: CASSQEISAKNIQYF.